One and the same sample provided the 3 T cell receptor beta chains below, sequenced in a study of blood T cell repertoires in COVID-19. Data came from immunoSEQ multiplex PCR; TCRdb stores just in-frame clones and leaves some out. The sample consists of 200,000 to 250,000 clones, roughly 80% of them appearing once. The sequencing input was peripheral blood. The origin of the receptors is a woman at least 80 years old with active or convalescent COVID-19.

The genes are TRBV5-5 and TRBJ2-1; 10 bases agree with TRBD1. V trimming: 0 bases; J trimming: 7 bases; junction bases outside the gene matches: 4. The CDR3 runs 15 residues. Germline CDR1 reads SGHKS; CDR2 reads YYEKEE (reference sequence). The CDR3 sequence is CASSLGQGALNEQFF. In DNA, the CDR3 is TGTGCCAGCAGCTTGGGACAGGGGGCCCTTAATGAGCAGTTCTTC.

The chain joins TRBV2 to TRBJ2-2; a possible D gene is TRBD2 (6 bases). The CDR3 runs 13 residues. From germline, CDR1 is SNHLY and CDR2 FYNNEI. V was shortened by 6 bases and J by 7 bases, with 12 bases between the two germline ends. CDR3 region: CASRPDGGGELFF. DNA of the CDR3: TGTGCCAGCAGACCCGACGGGGGCGGGGAGCTGTTTTTT.

V usage is TRBV2 and J usage is TRBJ2-7; TRBD1 aligns across 8 bases. Germline lookup yields CDR1 SNHLY and CDR2 FYNNEI. The CDR3 consists of 14 residues. Unmatched junction bases numbered 3, after V lost 4 bases and J lost 1 base. CDR3 DNA sequence: TGTGCCAGCAGTGGACAGGGGCTGTCCTACGAGCAGTACTTC. Translation gives CASSGQGLSYEQYF.